The sequence of this T cell receptor (beta chain) was determined in a study of Ad26.COV2.S vaccination and SARS-CoV-2 variants. Trimming cost V 5 bases and J 7 bases, with 11 bases left between them. This CDR3 has 13 residues. Germline loops: CDR1 MNHEY, CDR2 SVGAGI. Study results and limitations: Breadth measured for non-spike TCRs was similar across vaccine and placebo recipients. The placebo group had lower spike-specific TCR breadth than the vaccine recipients did. Breadth, reportedly substantial, characterized the spike-specific CD8+ and CD4+ T cell responses after vaccination.

Clones were read by immunoSEQ multiplex PCR, and TCRdb kept only the in-frame ones, dropping some. The sample shows 150,000 to 200,000 clones, roughly 85% of them seen only once. As to this clone: Antigen specificity is unknown.

Specimen: peripheral blood, collected after recovery from COVID-19. J is TRBJ2-2 and V is TRBV6-5; D call uncertain. The clonotype originates from a human donor who had recovered from COVID-19. The CDR3 sequence: CASSRREIGELFF. DNA of the CDR3: TGTGCCAGCAGTAGACGTGAGATCGGGGAGCTGTTTTTT.